These 25 T cell receptor beta chains share one sample of origin, sequenced in a study of blood T cell repertoires in COVID-19. The method was immunoSEQ multiplex PCR; TCRdb's version includes in-frame clones alone and lacks a portion of them. The sample has approximately 270,000 clones, about 91% seen once; the top ten hold more than 1.2%. Specimen: peripheral blood. These receptors were collected from an elderly man with acute or convalescent COVID-19.

This sequence joins TRBV18 and TRBJ2-5; no firm D call. CDR1 KGHSH and CDR2 LQKENI come from the germline V gene. Trimming cost V 6 bases and J 0 bases, with 5 bases left between them. The CDR3 has 12 residues. The CDR3, as DNA: TGTGCCAGCTCTCCTTACCAAGAGACCCAGTACTTC. Encoded protein: CASSPYQETQYF.

V is TRBV7-2 and J is TRBJ1-5; 8 nucleotides line up with TRBD1. This CDR3 has 16 amino acids. The germline CDR1 and CDR2 sequences are SGHTA and FQGNSA. V lost 5 bases and J lost 2; bases outside the gene matches: 8. CDR3 DNA sequence: TGTGCCAGCAGCGTCCAGGACAGGGTAGGCAATCAGCCCCAGCATTTT. Translating gives CASSVQDRVGNQPQHF. Based on the CDR3 plus reference TRBV7-2 and TRBJ1-5, the full variable domain is GAGVSQSPSNKVTEKGKDVELRCDPISGHTALYWYRQSLGQGLEFLIYFQGNSAPDKSGLPSDRFSAERTGGSVSTLTIQRTQQEDSAVYLCASSVQDRVGNQPQHFGDGTRLSIL.

DNA of the CDR3: TGTGCCAGCAGTTCCCCGGGACTAGCTAAAAATGAGCAGTTCTTC. Translated: CASSSPGLAKNEQFF. This chain connects TRBV6-6 to TRBJ2-1, with 9 bases identical to TRBD2. Germline CDR1 MNHNY, CDR2 SVGAGI (reference sequence). CDR3 size: 15 residues. V shed 4 bases, J shed 7 bases, and the junction held 8 bases outside the gene matches.

This chain joins TRBV7-2 and TRBJ2-7; tentative D call: TRBD2 (6 bases). The CDR3 sequence is 14 residues long. CDR1 SGHTA and CDR2 FQGNSA come from the germline V gene. Trimming removed 3 bases at V and 4 bases at J, with 13 bases between. The CDR3 DNA reads TGTGCCAGCAGCTTTCAATCTCGGGAGTACGAGCAGTACTTC. Encoded protein: CASSFQSREYEQYF. The full variable domain, with the rest looked up from reference TRBV7-2 and TRBJ2-7, is GAGVSQSPSNKVTEKGKDVELRCDPISGHTALYWYRQSLGQGLEFLIYFQGNSAPDKSGLPSDRFSAERTGGSVSTLTIQRTQQEDSAVYLCASSFQSREYEQYFGPGTRLTVT.

This chain joins TRBV7-2 and TRBJ1-5, with 10 bases fitting TRBD1. The CDR3 runs to 17 residues. J gave up 2 bases and V 3 bases, and 7 bases lay outside the gene matches. Germline V CDR1 and CDR2: SGHTA, FQGNSA. The CDR3 loop reads CASSLQLGTGGNQPQHF. Written as DNA, the CDR3 is TGTGCCAGCAGCTTGCAACTCGGGACAGGGGGCAATCAGCCCCAGCATTTT.

J is TRBJ2-7 and V is TRBV6-7, with 8 bases fitting TRBD2. TRBV6-7 is classed as an ORF, of uncertain function. The junction had 10 bases not matched to a gene; V was cut back by 10 bases and J by 2 bases. CDR3 length: 14 residues. In DNA form, the CDR3 reads TGTGCCAACCATAGCGTAGCGGGACCCTACGAGCAGTACTTC. Translating it yields CANHSVAGPYEQYF.

This clone occurred once. The rearrangement joins TRBV4-1 to TRBJ2-2, with 13 bases matching TRBD2. Germline CDR1 reads MGHRA; CDR2 reads YSYEKL. The CDR3 is 18 residues long. V dropped 1 base and J dropped 6; count of bases not matched to a gene: 8. CDR3 protein: CASSQAGLAGSAAGELFF. In DNA, the CDR3 is TGCGCCAGCAGCCAAGCGGGACTAGCGGGATCGGCGGCCGGGGAGCTGTTTTTT.

This clone was counted only a few times. This chain joins TRBV6-2 or TRBV6-3 and TRBJ1-5; 7 bases line up with TRBD1. V shed 3 bases, J shed 8 bases, and the junction held 13 bases outside the gene matches. Per germline, CDR1 MNHEY and CDR2 SVGEGT. CDR3 length: 16 amino acids. CDR3 in amino acids: CASSYTPGQSAEPQHF. The CDR3, as DNA: TGTGCCAGCAGTTATACCCCGGGACAGTCGGCCGAGCCCCAGCATTTT.

The chain recombines TRBV7-3 with TRBJ2-2; 7 positions agree with TRBD1. There are 17 residues in the CDR3. Germline V gene sequence: CDR1 SGHTA, CDR2 FQGTGA. The trim removed 2 bases at V and 2 bases at J, leaving 8 bases unmatched. CDR3 bases: TGTGCCAGCAGCTTACCCCGACAGGGCCGAAACACCGGGGAGCTGTTTTTT. Translation: CASSLPRQGRNTGELFF.

Comment on this clone: This specimen includes other DNA sequences encoding the same CDR3. V gene TRBV7-2 combines with J gene TRBJ2-6; D is unclear. Trimming took 5 bases from V and 0 from J, leaving 8 bases between them. The germline CDR1 and CDR2 sequences are SGHTA and FQGNSA. The CDR3 runs to 15 residues. The CDR3 loop is CASSPRSSGANVLTF. DNA of the CDR3: TGTGCCAGCAGCCCTAGAAGCTCTGGGGCCAACGTCCTGACTTTC. The complete variable domain, with remaining parts taken from reference TRBV7-2 and TRBJ2-6, reads GAGVSQSPSNKVTEKGKDVELRCDPISGHTALYWYRQSLGQGLEFLIYFQGNSAPDKSGLPSDRFSAERTGGSVSTLTIQRTQQEDSAVYLCASSPRSSGANVLTFGAGSRLTVL.

The chain carries TRBV27 and TRBJ1-6; 7 bases match TRBD1. Trimming cost V 7 bases and J 5 bases; bases outside gene matches: 5. This CDR3 contains 14 residues. Germline assignment: CDR1 MNHEY and CDR2 SMNVEV (reference sequence). CDR3: CASTTTGNNSPLHF. CDR3 nucleotide sequence: TGTGCCAGCACCACGACAGGGAATAATTCACCCCTCCACTTT.

The V and J genes are TRBV9 and TRBJ2-3; 7 nucleotides agree with TRBD1. The V and J ends lost 3 bases and 4 bases, in that order; junction bases with no gene match: 11. Germline V gives CDR1 SGDLS, CDR2 YYNGEE. The CDR3 has 16 amino acids. CDR3 bases: TGTGCCAGCAGCGGACCTACGGGACAGCTCTCAGATACGCAGTATTTT. It specifies CASSGPTGQLSDTQYF.

The V gene is TRBV5-1, the J gene TRBJ2-1; 9 bases are a match to TRBD2. The CDR3 loop spans 15 amino acids. CDR1 and CDR2 (germline): SGHRS, YFSETQ. The ends lost 4 bases at V and 5 bases at J; junction bases unmatched: 7. This CDR3 is CASSLAGIGNNEQFF. DNA for the CDR3: TGCGCCAGCAGCCTAGCGGGAATAGGTAACAATGAGCAGTTCTTC.

The chain couples TRBV5-1 to TRBJ1-2; maybe TRBD1 (5 bases). The CDR3 spans 14 residues. CDR1 and CDR2 (germline): SGHRS, YFSETQ. V lost 3 bases and J 0 bases, leaving 9 bases between the germline ends. The chain's CDR3 is CASSSGQSNYGYTF. The CDR3, as DNA: TGCGCCAGCAGCTCCGGACAATCTAACTATGGCTACACCTTC.

The chain carries TRBV7-9 and TRBJ1-2; D remains unclear. Germline V gene lookup returns CDR1 SEHNR and CDR2 FQNEAQ (reference sequence). V shed 1 base and J shed 0 bases, with 6 bases lying between them. The CDR3 spans 14 residues. The CDR3: CASSLERANYGYTF. The CDR3 DNA reads as TGTGCCAGCAGCTTAGAGCGGGCTAACTATGGCTACACCTTC.

The rearrangement uses TRBV18 and TRBJ1-1; D gene ambiguous. The CDR3 length is 13 residues. V was cut by 3 bases and J by 5 bases, with 10 bases left in between. Germline V gene data show CDR1 as KGHSH and CDR2 as LQKENI. The CDR3 nucleotides read TGTGCCAGCTCACCGAGGAGTGGTACTGAAGCTTTCTTT. Its protein product is CASSPRSGTEAFF.

The chain employs TRBV6-5 and TRBJ1-5; 7 nucleotides match TRBD1. The V gene's germline CDR1 is MNHEY and CDR2 SVGAGI. This CDR3 is built from 15 residues. The junction had 6 bases not matched to a gene; V was cut back by 6 bases and J by 1 base. CDR3 residues: CASRTGQRSNQPQHF. The CDR3, as DNA: TGTGCCAGCAGAACGGGACAGAGGAGCAATCAGCCCCAGCATTTT.

This chain uses TRBV6-2 or TRBV6-3 with TRBJ2-3; possibly TRBD2 for D (5 bases). From germline, CDR1 is MNHEY and CDR2 SVGEGT. The CDR3 has 15 residues. Trimming stripped 5 bases from V and 3 bases from J, with 15 bases between. The CDR3 here is CASSTGGPGTDTQYF. The DNA of the CDR3 is TGTGCCAGCAGTACCGGCGGGCCGGGAACAGATACGCAGTATTTT.

This clone was counted between two and nine times. The genes are TRBV9 and TRBJ2-1, with 7 bases identical to TRBD2. Germline-derived CDR1 and CDR2 are SGDLS and YYNGEE. This CDR3 is built from 16 residues. The ends lost 0 bases at V and 3 bases at J; junction bases unmatched: 6. Here the CDR3 reads CASSVEPGGNYNEQFF. CDR3 DNA sequence: TGTGCCAGCAGCGTAGAACCGGGGGGAAACTACAATGAGCAGTTCTTC. The whole variable domain, remainder taken from reference TRBV9 and TRBJ2-1, is DSGVTQTPKHLITATGQRVTLRCSPRSGDLSVYWYQQSLDQGLQFLIQYYNGEERAKGNILERFSAQQFPDLHSELNLSSLELGDSALYFCASSVEPGGNYNEQFFGPGTRLTVL.

The chain couples TRBV7-3 to TRBJ1-1, with D possibly matching TRBD1 (5 bases). Germline CDR1 is SGHTA and CDR2 is FQGTGA. V lost 5 bases and J 2 bases, leaving 12 bases between the germline ends. The CDR3 runs 14 residues. The CDR3 here is CASSISTDNTEAFF. CDR3 DNA sequence: TGTGCCAGCAGCATTTCGACAGATAACACTGAAGCTTTCTTT.

The chain links TRBV11-2 to TRBJ1-2; weak D call: TRBD1 (5 bases). The CDR3 covers 15 residues. The germline V gene has CDR1 SGHAT and CDR2 FQNNGV. Trimming removed 1 base from V and 7 bases from J, with 16 bases in between. CDR3 DNA: TGTGCCAGCAGCTTAGTGGGCAGGGTTGCACGTGGCTACACCTTC. Its translation: CASSLVGRVARGYTF.

The CDR3 region is CASSPGTGGRETQYF. CDR3 coding DNA: TGTGCCAGTAGCCCCGGGACAGGGGGCCGGGAGACCCAGTACTTC. The J gene is TRBJ2-5, the V gene TRBV19; 12 bases are shared with TRBD1. Germline V CDR1 and CDR2: LNHDA, SQIVND (reference sequence). The CDR3 has 15 amino acids. The V gene end was trimmed by 6 bases and the J gene end by 5 bases; junction bases not matched to a gene: 7.

The genes are TRBV7-2 and TRBJ1-2; 8 nucleotides agree with TRBD1. CDR3 length equals 15 residues. The V segment lost 4 bases and the J segment 7 bases; nucleotides outside the gene matches: 11. Germline-derived CDR1 and CDR2 are SGHTA and FQGNSA. CDR3 loop: CASSSLDRERLGYTF. The CDR3 DNA follows: TGTGCCAGCAGCTCGCTGGACAGGGAACGTCTTGGCTACACCTTC.

The chain carries TRBV7-9 and TRBJ2-1, with TRBD1 identical over 11 bases. Per the germline V gene, CDR1 is SEHNR and CDR2 is FQNEAQ (reference sequence). The CDR3 consists of 15 residues. Unmatched junction bases numbered 6, after V lost 3 bases and J lost 8 bases. For the CDR3, the DNA is TGTGCCAGCAGCTTCGGACAGGGGGCAAGAGATGAGCAGTTCTTC. It is translated as CASSFGQGARDEQFF.

This clone was seen once. The rearrangement links TRBV9 to TRBJ1-1; D gene unclear. The CDR3 is 14 amino acids. Trimming removed 0 bases from V and 5 bases from J, with 11 bases in between. From germline, CDR1 is SGDLS and CDR2 YYNGEE. CDR3 residues: CASSVAAESTEAFF. CDR3 DNA: TGTGCCAGCAGCGTAGCTGCGGAATCAACTGAAGCTTTCTTT.